These 10 T cell receptor beta chains were sequenced from one sample in a study of OX40 agonist ivuxolimab in advanced cancers. Method: immunoSEQ multiplex PCR; TCRdb's copy keeps in-frame clones and lacks some. This repertoire shows 95,000 to 150,000 clones, about 93% found once; its top ten account for approximately 0.15%. Sequenced material: CD4+ or CD8+ T cells sorted from blood, taken in a trial of the OX40 agonist ivuxolimab. The source of these receptors is an adult with an advanced solid tumor such as melanoma, head and neck, liver or kidney cancer.

J is TRBJ2-2 and V is TRBV19; D may be TRBD2 (6 bases). CDR1 LNHDA and CDR2 SQIVND come from the germline V gene (reference sequence). This CDR3 region has 14 residues. Trimming took 9 bases from V and 6 from J, leaving 17 bases between them. The chain's CDR3 is CASGRTSYPGELFF. The CDR3 coding sequence is TGTGCCAGCGGTCGAACTAGCTATCCCGGGGAGCTGTTTTTT.

The V gene is TRBV6-5, the J gene TRBJ1-6; a weak D match, TRBD1 (5 bases). CDR1 MNHEY and CDR2 SVGAGI come from the germline V gene. V was trimmed by 6 bases and J by 10 bases, leaving 10 bases between them. This CDR3 spans 12 amino acids. The CDR3 DNA follows: TGTGCCAGCAGCCCCACAGGATCACCCCTCCACTTT. It yields the protein CASSPTGSPLHF.

The V call is TRBV4-2, the J call TRBJ2-7; D gene uncertain. V was cut by 0 bases and J by 5 bases, with 14 bases left in between. CDR1 is LGHNA, CDR2 YNFKEQ, per germline. The CDR3 covers 15 residues. The CDR3 loop reads CASSQDGLGLNEQYF. The CDR3 coding sequence is TGTGCCAGCAGCCAAGATGGCTTAGGTCTAAACGAGCAGTACTTC.

V gene TRBV28 combines with J gene TRBJ2-7; tentatively, D is TRBD1 (6 bases). CDR3 length: 13 residues. Germline-derived CDR1 and CDR2 are MDHEN and SYDVKM. V was trimmed by 10 bases and J by 2 bases, leaving 15 bases between them. CDR3 in DNA: TGTGCCACCGGACAGCCTCGTCCCTACGAGCAGTACTTC. It encodes CATGQPRPYEQYF.

This clone appeared a single time. The rearrangement joins TRBV14 to TRBJ2-2; D remains ambiguous. This CDR3 contains 14 residues. CDR1 is SGHDN and CDR2 is FVKESK in the germline V gene. V was trimmed by 9 bases and J by 5 bases, leaving 16 bases between them. CDR3 residues: CASPLPHRTGELFF. The CDR3 coding sequence is TGTGCCAGTCCCCTCCCCCATCGTACCGGGGAGCTGTTTTTT.

This sequence joins TRBV18 and TRBJ1-1, with a weak D call TRBD1 (5 bases). CDR1 is KGHSH and CDR2 is LQKENI in the germline V gene. V was pared by 3 bases and J by 8 bases, with 10 bases between. The CDR3 contains 12 residues. CDR3 loop: CASSPPGSEAFF. As DNA, the CDR3 is TGTGCCAGCTCACCCCCAGGGTCGGAAGCTTTCTTT.

Notes on this clone: This specimen includes other DNA sequences encoding the same CDR3. This chain links TRBV18 with TRBJ1-5, with no clear D. Germline V gene lookup returns CDR1 KGHSH and CDR2 LQKENI. The CDR3 sequence is 14 residues long. V gave up 2 bases and J gave up 4 bases, with 9 bases separating them. Here the CDR3 DNA reads TGTGCCAGCTCACCAGGGCGGGGAAATCAGCCCCAGCATTTT. The encoded protein is CASSPGRGNQPQHF.

The chain is built from TRBV5-1 and TRBJ2-1; 9 positions match TRBD1. This CDR3 spans 16 amino acids. V gave up 4 bases and J gave up 7 bases; unmatched junction bases: 12. Germline CDR1 SGHRS, CDR2 YFSETQ. Here the CDR3 DNA reads TGCGCCAGCAGCCCGGGCGGGACAGGGATAGTAAATGAGCAGTTCTTC. It is translated as CASSPGGTGIVNEQFF.

The rearrangement links TRBV5-1 to TRBJ2-5, with D hard to call. CDR1 and CDR2 (germline): SGHRS, YFSETQ. CDR3 size: 14 residues. Trimming left V 0 bases short and J 4 bases short, with 10 bases between. The CDR3 is CASSLVLVGETQYF. The CDR3 DNA reads as TGCGCCAGCAGCTTGGTCCTAGTGGGAGAGACCCAGTACTTC.

The chain joins TRBV4-2 to TRBJ2-3, with 8 positions matching TRBD2. The CDR3 has 16 residues. Germline CDR1 and CDR2: LGHNA and YNFKEQ. With 1 base clipped from V and 5 bases from J, the junction kept 8 bases outside the gene matches. This CDR3 is CASSQGAGGAEDTQYF. The CDR3 DNA reads as TGTGCCAGCAGCCAAGGGGCCGGGGGGGCCGAAGATACGCAGTATTTT.